This TCR beta chain is from a study of Graves' ophthalmopathy and Graves' hyperthyroidism. Whole-study findings and limits: Ophthalmopathy could be told apart from stable hyperthyroidism by a 13-signature model (just under 90% sensitivity, around 79% specificity). In blood appeared most of the expanded thyroid clonotypes whose frequency exceeded 0.001.

Amplifying from RNA transcripts, the study obtained TCR beta CDR3 regions. After a first-round RT-PCR with HTBI primers, a second-round multiplex PCR was run. In TCRdb, the multiplex PCR reads were re-called with MiXCR into one record per CDR3 protein. The table includes some 210,000 distinct CDR3 sequences, over 25% detected once. Note on this clonotype: Its specificity is unknown.

This clonotype was obtained from a man aged 50-60 years with Graves' ophthalmopathy. Sequencing used peripheral blood.

The CDR3 reads CASSPRQGGNYGYTF. In nucleotides, the CDR3 is TGTGCCAGCAGTCCGAGACAGGGAGGTAACTATGGCTACACCTTC. The chain has TRBV27 and TRBJ1-2, with TRBD1 matching over 7 bases. J was trimmed by 1 base and V by 5 bases; bases with no gene match: 7. Germline V CDR1 and CDR2: MNHEY, SMNVEV (reference sequence). The CDR3 extends over 15 amino acids.